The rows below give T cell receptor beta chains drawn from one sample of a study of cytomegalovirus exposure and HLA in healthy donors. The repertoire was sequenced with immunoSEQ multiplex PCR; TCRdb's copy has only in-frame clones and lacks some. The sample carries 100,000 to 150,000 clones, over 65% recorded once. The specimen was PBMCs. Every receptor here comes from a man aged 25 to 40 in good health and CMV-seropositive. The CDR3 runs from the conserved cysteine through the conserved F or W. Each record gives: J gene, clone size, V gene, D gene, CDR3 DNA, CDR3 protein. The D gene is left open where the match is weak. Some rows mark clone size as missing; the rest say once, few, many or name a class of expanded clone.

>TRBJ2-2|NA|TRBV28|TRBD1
TGTGCCAGCCGCAGGGGGAATACGGCCGGGGAGCTGTTTTTT
CASRRGNTAGELFF
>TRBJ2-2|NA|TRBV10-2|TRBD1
TGCGCCAGCAATACAGGGGGCGCGAACACCGGGGAGCTGTTTTTT
CASNTGGANTGELFF
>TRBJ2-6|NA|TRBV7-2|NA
TGTGCCAGCAGTTACAAGGGGATCCCCTCTGGGGCCAACGTCCTGACTTTC
CASSYKGIPSGANVLTF
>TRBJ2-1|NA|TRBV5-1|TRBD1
TGCGCCAGCAGCCTGGGACAGGACTACAATGAGCAGTTCTTC
CASSLGQDYNEQFF
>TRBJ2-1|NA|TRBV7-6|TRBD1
TGTGCCAGCAGCTTAGAGGGGACAGGGTACAATGAGCAGTTCTTC
CASSLEGTGYNEQFF
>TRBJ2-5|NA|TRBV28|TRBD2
TGTGCCAGCAGTTCGGGACTAGCGGGAGGGCAAGAGACCCAGTACTTC
CASSSGLAGGQETQYF
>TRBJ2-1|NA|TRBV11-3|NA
TGTGCCAGCAAGAACTCGAGCTCCTACAATGAGCAGTTCTTC
CASKNSSSYNEQFF
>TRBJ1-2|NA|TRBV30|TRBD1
TGTGCCTGGACTGGGGGGGACAGGGGGGTACTTGCGAACTATGGCTACACCTTC
CAWTGGDRGVLANYGYTF
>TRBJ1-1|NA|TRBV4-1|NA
TGCGCCAGCAGCCCCGAAGGGGAAACTGAAGCTTTCTTT
CASSPEGETEAFF
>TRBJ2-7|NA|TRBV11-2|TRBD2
TGTGCCAGCAGCTTAGGCGCGGGGGACTACGAGCAGTACTTC
CASSLGAGDYEQYF
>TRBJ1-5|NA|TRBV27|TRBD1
TGTGCCAGCAGTTTGGCCGGGACAGGCAACAATCAGCCCCAGCATTTT
CASSLAGTGNNQPQHF
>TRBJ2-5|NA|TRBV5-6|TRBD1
TGTGCCAGCAGCCCCAGGACAGGGGGCGGGGAGACCCAGTACTTC
CASSPRTGGGETQYF
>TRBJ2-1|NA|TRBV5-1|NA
TGCGCCAGCACAAACGGCGGGAAGATTTCCTACAATGAGCAGTTCTTC
CASTNGGKISYNEQFF
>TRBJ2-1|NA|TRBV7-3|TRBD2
TGTGCCAGCAGCTGGACCGGGACTAGCAATGAGCAGTTCTTC
CASSWTGTSNEQFF
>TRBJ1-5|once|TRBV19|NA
TGTGCCAGTAGTATATCCCCAACCCATAGTCAGCCCCAGCATTTT
CASSISPTHSQPQHF